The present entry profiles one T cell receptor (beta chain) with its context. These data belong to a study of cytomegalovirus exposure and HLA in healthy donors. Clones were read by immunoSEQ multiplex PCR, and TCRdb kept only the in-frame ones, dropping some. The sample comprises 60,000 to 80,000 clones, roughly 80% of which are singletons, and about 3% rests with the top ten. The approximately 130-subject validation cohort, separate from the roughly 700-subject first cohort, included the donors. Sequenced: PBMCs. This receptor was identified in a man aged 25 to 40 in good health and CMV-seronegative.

The chain's CDR3 is CASSSAYTDTQYF. The CDR3 DNA follows: TGTGCCAGCAGCTCAGCCTACACAGATACGCAGTATTTT. V and J are TRBV7-8 and TRBJ2-3, with D hard to call. V lost 4 bases, J lost 2 bases, and 7 bases lay in between. Looked up from germline, CDR1 is SGHVS and CDR2 is FQNEAQ. This CDR3 region has 13 residues.